The T cell receptor beta chain under discussion was sequenced for a study of blood T cell repertoires in COVID-19. Study as a whole: The United States, Italy and Spain were the sources of the acute and convalescent COVID-19 samples.

CDR1 and CDR2 (germline): SGHDN, FVKESK. Trimming took 3 bases from V and 1 from J, leaving 14 bases between them. The CDR3 consists of 16 residues. Produced via immunoSEQ multiplex PCR; TCRdb's table is partial and in-frame only. The sample holds more than 300,000 clones; roughly four fifths are singletons and the top ten take around 5%. Grouping used clinical history reported by participants in a survey and questionnaire. The chain employs TRBV14 and TRBJ2-3; D uncertain. The material sequenced was PBMCs or T cells enriched from blood (not recorded which). This TCR came from a woman aged 45-59 years who had recovered from COVID-19. CDR3: CASSHRVWPGTDTQYF. The CDR3 nucleotides read TGTGCCAGCAGCCACCGGGTCTGGCCCGGCACAGATACGCAGTATTTT.